This T cell receptor (beta chain) came from a study of regulatory T cells in long-lasting Graves disease. Across the study: Antithyroid drugs had been given to newly diagnosed Graves' patients for under 3 months.

In germline, CDR1 is ENHRY, CDR2 SYGVKD. V lost 2 bases to trimming and J lost 0 bases, with 4 bases between them. This CDR3 has 13 amino acids. TCR beta libraries were built with iRepertoire HTBI primers and Arm-PCR of CDR3 regions. One entry per CDR3 protein results from TCRdb running MiXCR on the multiplex PCR reads. The data contain roughly 420,000 distinct CDR3 sequences, about a sixth of them seen just once; the ten biggest clones take up roughly 23%. Time point reported: newly diagnosed GD, antithyroid drugs for less than 3 months. PBMC RNA was the source of the TCR library. The authors drew patients from an endocrinology department in Xi'an, China. These data were likewise used in another study, on T cells in Graves' hyperthyroidism and ophthalmopathy. That work states: In the first-round RT-PCR of the TCR CDR3, the HTBI primer set was used.

This receptor was identified in a woman aged 18-29 years with Graves disease. Material: peripheral blood mononuclear cells (PBMCs), obtained at new diagnosis, from a patient treated with antithyroid drugs. The chain combines TRBV10-3 with TRBJ1-1; D gene ambiguous. CDR3 loop: CAISEGLNTEAFF. The CDR3 nucleotides read TGTGCCATCAGTGAGGGGCTGAACACTGAAGCTTTCTTT.